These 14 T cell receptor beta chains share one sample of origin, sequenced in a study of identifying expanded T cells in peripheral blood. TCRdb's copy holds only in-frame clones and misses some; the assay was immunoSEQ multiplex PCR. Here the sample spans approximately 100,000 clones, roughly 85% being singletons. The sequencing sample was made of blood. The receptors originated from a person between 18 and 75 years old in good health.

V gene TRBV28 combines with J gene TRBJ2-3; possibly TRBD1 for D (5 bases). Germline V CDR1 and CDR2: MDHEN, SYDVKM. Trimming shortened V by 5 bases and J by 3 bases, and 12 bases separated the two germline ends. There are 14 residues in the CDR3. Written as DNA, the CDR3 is TGTGCCAGCAGTCAATTACAGGTTACAGATACGCAGTATTTT. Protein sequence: CASSQLQVTDTQYF.

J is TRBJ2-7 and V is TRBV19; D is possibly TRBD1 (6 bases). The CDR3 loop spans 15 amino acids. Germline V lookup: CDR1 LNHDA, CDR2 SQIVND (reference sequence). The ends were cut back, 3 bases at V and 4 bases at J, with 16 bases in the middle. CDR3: CASSMAAGAEYEQYF. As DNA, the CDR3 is TGTGCCAGTAGTATGGCGGCAGGGGCCGAATACGAGCAGTACTTC.

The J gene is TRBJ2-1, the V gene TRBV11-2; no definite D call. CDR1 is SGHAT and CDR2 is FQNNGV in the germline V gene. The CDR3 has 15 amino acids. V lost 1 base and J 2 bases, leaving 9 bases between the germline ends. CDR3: CASSLGSRPYNEQFF. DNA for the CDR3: TGTGCCAGCAGCTTAGGTTCCAGACCCTACAATGAGCAGTTCTTC.

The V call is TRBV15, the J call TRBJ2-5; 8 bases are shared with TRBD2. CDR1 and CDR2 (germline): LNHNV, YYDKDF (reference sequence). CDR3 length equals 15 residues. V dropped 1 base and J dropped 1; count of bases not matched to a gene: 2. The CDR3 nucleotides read TGTGCCACCAGCAGAGTCCGGGGGGGCCAAGAGACCCAGTACTTC. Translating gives CATSRVRGGQETQYF.

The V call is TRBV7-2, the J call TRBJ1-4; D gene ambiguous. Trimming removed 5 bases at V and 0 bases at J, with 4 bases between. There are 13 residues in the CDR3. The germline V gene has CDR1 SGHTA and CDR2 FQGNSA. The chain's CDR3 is CASSRSTNEKLFF. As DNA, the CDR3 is TGTGCCAGCAGCAGATCAACTAATGAAAAACTGTTTTTT.

This CDR3 reads CASSPRDGYEKLFF. The CDR3 DNA is TGCGCCAGCAGCCCCCGGGACGGATATGAAAAACTGTTTTTT. This chain connects TRBV4-3 to TRBJ1-4; D may be TRBD1 (5 bases). The CDR3 extends over 14 amino acids. The ends were cut back, 4 bases at V and 6 bases at J, with 12 bases in the middle. CDR1 and CDR2 from the germline V gene are LGHNA and YSLEER.

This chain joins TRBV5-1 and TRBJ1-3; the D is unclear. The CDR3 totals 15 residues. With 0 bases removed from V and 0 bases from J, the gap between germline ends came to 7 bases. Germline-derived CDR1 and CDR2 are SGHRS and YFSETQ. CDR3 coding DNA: TGCGCCAGCAGCTTGGGTCGGCCCTCTGGAAACACCATATATTTT. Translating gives CASSLGRPSGNTIYF.

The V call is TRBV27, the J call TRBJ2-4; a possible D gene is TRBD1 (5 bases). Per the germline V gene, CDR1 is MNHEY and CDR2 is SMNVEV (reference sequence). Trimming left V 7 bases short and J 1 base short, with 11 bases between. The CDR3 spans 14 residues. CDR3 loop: CASTQGGAKNIQYF. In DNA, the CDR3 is TGTGCCAGCACCCAGGGCGGCGCCAAAAACATTCAGTACTTC.

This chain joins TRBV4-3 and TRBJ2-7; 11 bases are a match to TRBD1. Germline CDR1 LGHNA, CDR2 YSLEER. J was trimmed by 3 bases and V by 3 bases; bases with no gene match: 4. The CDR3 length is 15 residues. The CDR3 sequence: CASSHGQGAVYEQYF. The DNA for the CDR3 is TGCGCCAGCAGCCATGGACAGGGGGCGGTCTACGAGCAGTACTTC.

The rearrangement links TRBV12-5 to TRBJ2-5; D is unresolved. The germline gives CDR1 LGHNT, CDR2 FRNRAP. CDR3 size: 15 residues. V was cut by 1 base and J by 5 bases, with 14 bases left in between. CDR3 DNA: TGTGCTAGTGGTTTGGGGCAGGCTGCGGTGGAGACCCAGTACTTC. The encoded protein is CASGLGQAAVETQYF.

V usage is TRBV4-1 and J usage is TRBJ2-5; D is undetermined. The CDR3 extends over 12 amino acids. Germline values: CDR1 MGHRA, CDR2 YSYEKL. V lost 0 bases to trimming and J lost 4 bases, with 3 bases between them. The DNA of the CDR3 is TGCGCCAGCAGCCAAGATACAGAGACCCAGTACTTC. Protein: CASSQDTETQYF.

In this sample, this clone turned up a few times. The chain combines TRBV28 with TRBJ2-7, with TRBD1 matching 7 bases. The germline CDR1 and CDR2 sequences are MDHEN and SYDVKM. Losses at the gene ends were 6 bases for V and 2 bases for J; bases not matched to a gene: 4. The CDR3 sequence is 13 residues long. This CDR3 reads CASSHDRAYEQYF. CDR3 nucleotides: TGTGCCAGCAGCCACGACAGGGCCTACGAGCAGTACTTC.

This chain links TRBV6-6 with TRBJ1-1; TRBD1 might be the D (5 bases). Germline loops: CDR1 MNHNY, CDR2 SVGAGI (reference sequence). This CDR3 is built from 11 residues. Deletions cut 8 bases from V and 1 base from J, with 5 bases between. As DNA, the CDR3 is TGTGCCAGCCAGGGGAACACTGAAGCTTTCTTT. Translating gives CASQGNTEAFF.

In DNA form, the CDR3 reads TGTGCCATAGGGACAGTAGCTTACGAGCAGTACTTC. Translated, it gives CAIGTVAYEQYF. The chain links TRBV2 to TRBJ2-7; 7 bases fit TRBD1. CDR3 length: 12 amino acids. V lost 10 bases, J lost 4 bases, and 7 bases stayed unmatched. Germline assignment: CDR1 SNHLY and CDR2 FYNNEI.